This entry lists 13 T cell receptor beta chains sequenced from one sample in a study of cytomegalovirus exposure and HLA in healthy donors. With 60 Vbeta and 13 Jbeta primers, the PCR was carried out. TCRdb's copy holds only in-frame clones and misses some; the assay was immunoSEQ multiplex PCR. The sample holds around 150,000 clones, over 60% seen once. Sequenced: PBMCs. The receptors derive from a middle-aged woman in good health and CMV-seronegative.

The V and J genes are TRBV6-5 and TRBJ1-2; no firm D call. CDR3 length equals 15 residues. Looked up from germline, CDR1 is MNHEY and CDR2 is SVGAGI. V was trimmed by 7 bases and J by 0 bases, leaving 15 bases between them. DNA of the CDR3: TGTGCCAGCAAGGAAGAGGCAGACCCTAACTATGGCTACACCTTC. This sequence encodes CASKEEADPNYGYTF.

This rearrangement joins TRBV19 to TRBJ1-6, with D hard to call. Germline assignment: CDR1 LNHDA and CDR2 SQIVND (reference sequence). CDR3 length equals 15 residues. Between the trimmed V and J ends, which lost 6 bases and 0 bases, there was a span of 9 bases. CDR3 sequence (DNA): TGTGCCAGTAGGAAAGAGAGCTCCTATAATTCACCCCTCCACTTT. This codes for CASRKESSYNSPLHF. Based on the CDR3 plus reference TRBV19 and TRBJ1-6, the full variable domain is DGGITQSPKYLFRKEGQNVTLSCEQNLNHDAMYWYRQDPGQGLRLIYYSQIVNDFQKGDIAEGYSVSREKKESFPLTVTSAQKNPTAFYLCASRKESSYNSPLHFGNGTRLTVT.

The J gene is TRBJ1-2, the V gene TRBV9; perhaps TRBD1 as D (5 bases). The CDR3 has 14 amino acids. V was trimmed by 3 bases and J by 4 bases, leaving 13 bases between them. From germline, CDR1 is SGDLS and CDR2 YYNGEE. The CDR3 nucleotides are TGTGCCAGCAGCGCGGTCGGGGGAACCTATGGCTACACCTTC. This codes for CASSAVGGTYGYTF.

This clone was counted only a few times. The CDR3 reads CASSFSGTGGEKLFF. CDR3 DNA sequence: TGTGCCAGCAGCTTTTCCGGGACAGGGGGCGAAAAACTGTTTTTT. The chain employs TRBV7-2 and TRBJ1-4; TRBD1 agrees at 12 bases. V shed 3 bases, J shed 8 bases, and the junction held 4 bases outside the gene matches. The CDR3 is 15 amino acids. Looked up from germline, CDR1 is SGHTA and CDR2 is FQGNSA.

DNA for the CDR3: TGTGCCAGTGGAGGGGGCTCTGAAAAACTGTTTTTT. Its protein product is CASGGGSEKLFF. The chain links TRBV19 to TRBJ1-4; 7 bases are a match to TRBD1. The ends lost 8 bases at V and 7 bases at J; junction bases unmatched: 4. The length of the CDR3 is 12 residues. The germline CDR1 and CDR2 sequences are LNHDA and SQIVND (reference sequence).

This CDR3 is CASTPGGQETQYF. CDR3 in DNA: TGCGCCAGCACTCCGGGGGGGCAGGAGACCCAGTACTTC. V usage is TRBV5-1 and J usage is TRBJ2-5; TRBD2 matches at 8 bases. V was pared by 6 bases and J by 5 bases, with 6 bases of the junction left unmatched. This CDR3 is 13 amino acids long. Looked up from germline, CDR1 is SGHRS and CDR2 is YFSETQ.

The CDR3 coding sequence is TGTGCCAGCAGCTCCTTTTATCGCTCCTACGAGCAGTACTTC. Its translation: CASSSFYRSYEQYF. The chain links TRBV13 to TRBJ2-5, with D unclear. The assigned J gene may be wrong: the sequence end matches TRBJ2-7 better. The CDR3 runs to 14 residues. CDR1 and CDR2 (germline): PRHDT, FYEKMQ (reference sequence).

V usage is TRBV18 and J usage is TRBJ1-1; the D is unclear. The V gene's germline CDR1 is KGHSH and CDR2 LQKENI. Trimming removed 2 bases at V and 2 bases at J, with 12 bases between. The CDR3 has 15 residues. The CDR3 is CASSPSIRVNTEAFF. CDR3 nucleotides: TGTGCCAGCTCACCATCTATTCGGGTAAACACTGAAGCTTTCTTT. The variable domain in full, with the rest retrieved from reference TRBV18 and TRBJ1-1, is NAGVMQNPRHLVRRRGQEARLRCSPMKGHSHVYWYRQLPEEGLKFMVYLQKENIIDESGMPKERFSAEFPKEGPSILRIQQVVRGDSAAYFCASSPSIRVNTEAFFGQGTRLTVV.

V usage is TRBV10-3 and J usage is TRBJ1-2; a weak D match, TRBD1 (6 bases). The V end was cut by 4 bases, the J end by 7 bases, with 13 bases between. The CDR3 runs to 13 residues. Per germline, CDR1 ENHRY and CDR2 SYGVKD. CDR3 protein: CAISGPGVGGYTF. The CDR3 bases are TGTGCCATCAGTGGACCAGGGGTTGGTGGCTACACCTTC.

The CDR3 sequence: CASSETDRVNTEAFF. Here the CDR3 DNA reads TGTGCCAGCAGTGAAACGGACAGGGTGAACACTGAAGCTTTCTTT. V gene TRBV6-1 combines with J gene TRBJ1-1; 8 nucleotides align to TRBD1. Trimming took 2 bases from V and 0 from J; bases not matched to a gene: 2. The germline CDR1 and CDR2 sequences are MNHNS and SASEGT. This CDR3 comprises 15 residues.

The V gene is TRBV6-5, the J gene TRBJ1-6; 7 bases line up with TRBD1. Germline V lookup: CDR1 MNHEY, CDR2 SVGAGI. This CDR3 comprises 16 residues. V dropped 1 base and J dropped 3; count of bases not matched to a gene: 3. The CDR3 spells CASSYFPGGYNSPLHF. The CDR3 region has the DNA TGTGCCAGCAGTTACTTTCCAGGGGGCTATAATTCACCCCTCCACTTT.

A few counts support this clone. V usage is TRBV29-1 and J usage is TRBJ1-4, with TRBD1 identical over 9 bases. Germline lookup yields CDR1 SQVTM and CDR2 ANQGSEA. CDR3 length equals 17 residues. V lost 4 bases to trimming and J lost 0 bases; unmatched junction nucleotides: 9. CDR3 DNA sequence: TGCAGCGTTGCCGGACAGGGGTTTCTCTCAACTAATGAAAAACTGTTTTTT. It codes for CSVAGQGFLSTNEKLFF.

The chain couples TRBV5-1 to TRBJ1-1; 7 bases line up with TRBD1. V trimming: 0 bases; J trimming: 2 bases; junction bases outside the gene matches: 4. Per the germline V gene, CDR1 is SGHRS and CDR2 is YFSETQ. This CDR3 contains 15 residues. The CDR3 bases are TGCGCCAGCAGCTTGGATGGAGGGGGCAACACTGAAGCTTTCTTT. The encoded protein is CASSLDGGGNTEAFF. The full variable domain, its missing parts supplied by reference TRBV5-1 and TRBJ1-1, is KAGVTQTPRYLIKTRGQQVTLSCSPISGHRSVSWYQQTPGQGLQFLFEYFSETQRNKGNFPGRFSGRQFSNSRSEMNVSTLELGDSALYLCASSLDGGGNTEAFFGQGTRLTVV.